This paragraph reports one T cell receptor beta chain. The source of the sample is a study of cytomegalovirus exposure and HLA in healthy donors. With 5 bases removed from V and 1 base from J, the gap between germline ends came to 18 bases. The CDR3 is made up of 16 amino acids. Germline loops: CDR1 SGHTA, CDR2 FQGNSA. The study ran its PCR with 60 Vbeta and 13 Jbeta primers. Assay used: immunoSEQ multiplex PCR; TCRdb lists only in-frame clones, some missing. The table records roughly 180,000 clones, roughly 78% of them present only once. This clonotype was obtained from a woman under 40 in good health and CMV-seronegative. The chain is built from TRBV7-2 and TRBJ2-7; tentative D call: TRBD1 (5 bases). Sequenced input: PBMCs. The CDR3 DNA reads TGTGCCAGCAGCCCCGTTTCCCCCAGGGCATCCTACGAGCAGTACTTC. Protein product: CASSPVSPRASYEQYF.